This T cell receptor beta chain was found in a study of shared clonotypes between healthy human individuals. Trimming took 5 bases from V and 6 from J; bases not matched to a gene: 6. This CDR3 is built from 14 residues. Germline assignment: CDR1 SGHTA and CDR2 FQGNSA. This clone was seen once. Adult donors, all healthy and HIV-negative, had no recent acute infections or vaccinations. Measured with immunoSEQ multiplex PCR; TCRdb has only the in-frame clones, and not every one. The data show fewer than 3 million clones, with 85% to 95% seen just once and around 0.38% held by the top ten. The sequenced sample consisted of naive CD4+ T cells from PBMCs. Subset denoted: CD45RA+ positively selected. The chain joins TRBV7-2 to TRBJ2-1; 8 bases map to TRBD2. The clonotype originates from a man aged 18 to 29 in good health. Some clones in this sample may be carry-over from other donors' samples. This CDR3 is CASSPPGRANEQFF. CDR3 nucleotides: TGTGCCAGCAGCCCGCCCGGGAGGGCCAATGAGCAGTTCTTC.